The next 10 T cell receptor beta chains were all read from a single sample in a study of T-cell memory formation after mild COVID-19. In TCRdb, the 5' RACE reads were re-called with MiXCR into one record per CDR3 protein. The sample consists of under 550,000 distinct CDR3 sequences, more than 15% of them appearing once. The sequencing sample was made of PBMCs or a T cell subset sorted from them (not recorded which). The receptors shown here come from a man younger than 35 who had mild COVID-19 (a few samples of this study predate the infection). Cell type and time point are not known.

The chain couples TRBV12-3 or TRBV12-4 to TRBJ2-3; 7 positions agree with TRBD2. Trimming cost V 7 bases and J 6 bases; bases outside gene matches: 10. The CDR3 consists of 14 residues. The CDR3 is CASTSRLAHDTQYF. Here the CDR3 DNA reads TGTGCCAGCACCTCAAGACTAGCCCACGATACGCAGTATTTT.

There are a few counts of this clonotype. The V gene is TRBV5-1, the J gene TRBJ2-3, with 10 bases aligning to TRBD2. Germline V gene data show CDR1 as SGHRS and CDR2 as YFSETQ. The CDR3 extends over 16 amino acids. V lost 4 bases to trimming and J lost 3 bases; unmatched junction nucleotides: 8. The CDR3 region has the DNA TGCGCCAGCAGCCCCTCCTCTAGCGGGGGAACAGATACGCAGTATTTT. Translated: CASSPSSSGGTDTQYF.

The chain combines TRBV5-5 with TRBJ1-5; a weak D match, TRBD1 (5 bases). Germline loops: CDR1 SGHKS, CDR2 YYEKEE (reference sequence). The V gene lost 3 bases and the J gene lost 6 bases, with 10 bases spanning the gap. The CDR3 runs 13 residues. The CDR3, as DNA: TGTGCCAGCAGCTCCGGGGGATCTCAGCCCCAGCATTTT. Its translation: CASSSGGSQPQHF.

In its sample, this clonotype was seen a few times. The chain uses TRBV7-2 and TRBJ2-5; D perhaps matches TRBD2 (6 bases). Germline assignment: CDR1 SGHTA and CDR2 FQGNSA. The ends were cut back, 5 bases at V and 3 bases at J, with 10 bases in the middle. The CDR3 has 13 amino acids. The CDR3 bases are TGTGCCAGCAGCCGCGGGGCCGAAGAGACCCAGTACTTC. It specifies CASSRGAEETQYF.

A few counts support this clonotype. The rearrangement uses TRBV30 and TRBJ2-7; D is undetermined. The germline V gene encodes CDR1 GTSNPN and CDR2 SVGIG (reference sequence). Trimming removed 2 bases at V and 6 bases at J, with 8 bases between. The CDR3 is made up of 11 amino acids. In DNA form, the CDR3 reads TGTGCCTGGAGTTTGGTGGTCGAGCAGTACTTC. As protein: CAWSLVVEQYF.

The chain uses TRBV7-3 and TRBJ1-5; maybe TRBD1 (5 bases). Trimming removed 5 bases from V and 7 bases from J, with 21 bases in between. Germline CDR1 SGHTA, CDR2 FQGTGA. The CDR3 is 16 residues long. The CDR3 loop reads CASSRAGLSRGQPQHF. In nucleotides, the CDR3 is TGTGCCAGCAGCCGGGCAGGACTGTCACGGGGCCAGCCCCAGCATTTT.

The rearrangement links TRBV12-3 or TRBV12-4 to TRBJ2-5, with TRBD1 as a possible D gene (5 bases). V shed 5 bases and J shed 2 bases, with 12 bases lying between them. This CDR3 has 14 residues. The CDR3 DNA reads TGTGCCAGCAGTACATCAGGGTCGCAAGAGACCCAGTACTTC. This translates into CASSTSGSQETQYF.

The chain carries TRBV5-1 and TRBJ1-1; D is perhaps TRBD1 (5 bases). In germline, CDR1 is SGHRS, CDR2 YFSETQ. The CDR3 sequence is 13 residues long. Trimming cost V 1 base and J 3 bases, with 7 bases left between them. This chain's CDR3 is CASSLSGYTEAFF. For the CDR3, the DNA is TGCGCCAGCAGCTTGTCAGGGTACACTGAAGCTTTCTTT.

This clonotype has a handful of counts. For the CDR3, the DNA is TGCAGCGTTGAGTGGGGGGAGAACACCGGGGAGCTGTTTTTT. This gives the protein CSVEWGENTGELFF. The J gene is TRBJ2-2, the V gene TRBV29-1; a weak D match, TRBD2 (6 bases). This CDR3 has 14 residues. The V end was cut by 3 bases, the J end by 1 base, with 9 bases between. Germline V gene data show CDR1 as SQVTM and CDR2 as ANQGSEA.

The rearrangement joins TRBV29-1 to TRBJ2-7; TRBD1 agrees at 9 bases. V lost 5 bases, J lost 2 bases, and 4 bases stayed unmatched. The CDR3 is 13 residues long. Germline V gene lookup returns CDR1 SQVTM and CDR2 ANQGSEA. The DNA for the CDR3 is TGCAGCGTTTCGACAGGGGGGCCCTACGAGCAGTACTTC. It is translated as CSVSTGGPYEQYF.